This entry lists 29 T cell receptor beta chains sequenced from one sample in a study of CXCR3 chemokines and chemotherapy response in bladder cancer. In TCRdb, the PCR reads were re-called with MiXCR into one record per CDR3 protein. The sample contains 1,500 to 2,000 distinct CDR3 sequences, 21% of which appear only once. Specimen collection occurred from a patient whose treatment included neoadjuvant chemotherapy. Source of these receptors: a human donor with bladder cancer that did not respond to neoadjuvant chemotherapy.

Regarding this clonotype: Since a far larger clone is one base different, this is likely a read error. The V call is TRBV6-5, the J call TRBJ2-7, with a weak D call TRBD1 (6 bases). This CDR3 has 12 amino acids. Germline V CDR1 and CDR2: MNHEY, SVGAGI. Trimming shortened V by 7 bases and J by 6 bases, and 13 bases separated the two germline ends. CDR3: CASTWTVSEQYF. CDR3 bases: TGTGCCAGCACCTGGACAGTTTCCGAGCAGTACTTC.

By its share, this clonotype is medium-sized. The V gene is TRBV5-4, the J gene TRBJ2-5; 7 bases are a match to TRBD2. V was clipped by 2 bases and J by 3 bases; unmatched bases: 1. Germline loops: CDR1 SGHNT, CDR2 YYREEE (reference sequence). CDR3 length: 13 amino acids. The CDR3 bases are TGTGCCAGCAGCTTCCGGGGGGAAGAGACCCAGTACTTC. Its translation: CASSFRGEETQYF. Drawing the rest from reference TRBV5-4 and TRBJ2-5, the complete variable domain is ETGVTQSPTHLIKTRGQQVTLRCSSQSGHNTVSWYQQALGQGPQFIFQYYREEENGRGNFPPRFSGLQFPNYSSELNVNALELDDSALYLCASSFRGEETQYFGPGTRLLVL.

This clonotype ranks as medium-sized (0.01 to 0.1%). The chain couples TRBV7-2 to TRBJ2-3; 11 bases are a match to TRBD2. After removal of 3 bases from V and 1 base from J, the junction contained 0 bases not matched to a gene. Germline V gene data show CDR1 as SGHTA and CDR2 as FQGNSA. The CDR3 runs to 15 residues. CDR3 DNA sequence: TGTGCCAGCAGCTTGACTAGCGGGGGCACAGATACGCAGTATTTT. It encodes CASSLTSGGTDTQYF. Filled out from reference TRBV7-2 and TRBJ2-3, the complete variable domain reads GAGVSQSPSNKVTEKGKDVELRCDPISGHTALYWYRQSLGQGLEFLIYFQGNSAPDKSGLPSDRFSAERTGGSVSTLTIQRTQQEDSAVYLCASSLTSGGTDTQYFGPGTRLTVL.

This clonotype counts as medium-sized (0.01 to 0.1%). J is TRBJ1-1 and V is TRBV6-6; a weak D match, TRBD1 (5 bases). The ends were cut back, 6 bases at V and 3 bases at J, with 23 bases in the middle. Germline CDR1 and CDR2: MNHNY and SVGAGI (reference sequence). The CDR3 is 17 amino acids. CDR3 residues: CASRNWLFGGRDTEAFF. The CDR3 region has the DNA TGTGCCAGCAGAAATTGGCTGTTCGGGGGGAGGGACACTGAAGCTTTCTTT.

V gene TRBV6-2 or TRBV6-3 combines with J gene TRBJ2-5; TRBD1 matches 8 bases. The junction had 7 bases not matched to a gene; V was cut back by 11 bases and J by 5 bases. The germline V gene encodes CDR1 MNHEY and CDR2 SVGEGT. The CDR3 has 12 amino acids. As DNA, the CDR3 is TGTGCCGTGACAGGGGTGTGGGAGACCCAGTACTTC. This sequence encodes CAVTGVWETQYF.

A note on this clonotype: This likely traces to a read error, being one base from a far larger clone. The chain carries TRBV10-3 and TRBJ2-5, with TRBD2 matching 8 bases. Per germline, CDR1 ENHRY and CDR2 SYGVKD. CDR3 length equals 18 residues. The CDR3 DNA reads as TGTGCCAGCAGTGAAGCGCTCAGGGTAGCGGGGATGGTGGAGACCCAGAACTTC. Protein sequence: CASSEALRVAGMVETQNF.

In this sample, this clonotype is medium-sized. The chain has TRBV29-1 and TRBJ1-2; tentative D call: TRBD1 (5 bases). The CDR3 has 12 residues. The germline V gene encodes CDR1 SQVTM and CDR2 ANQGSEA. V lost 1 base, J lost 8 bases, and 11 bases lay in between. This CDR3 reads CSVEGQFGGYTF. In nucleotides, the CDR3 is TGCAGCGTTGAAGGACAGTTCGGCGGCTACACCTTC.

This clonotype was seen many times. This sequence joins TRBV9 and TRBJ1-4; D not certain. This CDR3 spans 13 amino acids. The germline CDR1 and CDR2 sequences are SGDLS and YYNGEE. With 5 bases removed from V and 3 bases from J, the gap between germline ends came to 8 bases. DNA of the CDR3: TGTGCCAGCAGTCGGGTTGCTAATGAAAAACTGTTTTTT. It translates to CASSRVANEKLFF.

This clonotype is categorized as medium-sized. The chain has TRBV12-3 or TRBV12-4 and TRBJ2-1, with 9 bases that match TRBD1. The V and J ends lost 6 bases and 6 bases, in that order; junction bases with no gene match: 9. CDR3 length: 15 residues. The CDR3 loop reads CASRTTGQGSNEQFF. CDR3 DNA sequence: TGTGCCAGCAGGACAACTGGACAGGGGAGCAATGAGCAGTTCTTC.

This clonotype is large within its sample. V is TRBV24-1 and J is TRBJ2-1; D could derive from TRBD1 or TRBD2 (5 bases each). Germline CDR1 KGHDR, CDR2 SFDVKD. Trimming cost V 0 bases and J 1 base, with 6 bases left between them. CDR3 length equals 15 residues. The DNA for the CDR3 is TGTGCCACCAGTGATTTGTGGGGGTCCTACAATGAGCAGTTCTTC. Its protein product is CATSDLWGSYNEQFF.

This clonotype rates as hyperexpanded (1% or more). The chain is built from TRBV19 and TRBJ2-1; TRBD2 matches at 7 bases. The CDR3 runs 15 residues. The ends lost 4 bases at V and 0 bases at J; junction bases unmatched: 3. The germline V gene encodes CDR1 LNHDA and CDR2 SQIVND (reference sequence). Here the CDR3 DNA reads TGTGCCAGTAGTACGACTAGCAGCTCCTACAATGAGCAGTTCTTC. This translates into CASSTTSSSYNEQFF.

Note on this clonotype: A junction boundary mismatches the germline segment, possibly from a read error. The DNA for the CDR3 is TGTGCCAGCAGCCCGCGCTTCCTAAATTCACTCCTCCACTTT. Translated, it gives CASSPRFLNSLLHF. The chain employs TRBV11-1 and TRBJ1-6; D is uncertain. The CDR3 sequence is 14 residues long. The germline gives CDR1 SGHAT, CDR2 FQDESV (reference sequence). Filled out from reference TRBV11-1 and TRBJ1-6, the complete variable domain reads EAEVAQSPRYKITEKSQAVAFWCDPISGHATLYWYRQILGQGPELLVQFQDESVVDDSQLPKDRFSAERLKGVDSTLKIQPAELGDSAMYLCASSPRFLNSLLHFGNGTRLTVT.

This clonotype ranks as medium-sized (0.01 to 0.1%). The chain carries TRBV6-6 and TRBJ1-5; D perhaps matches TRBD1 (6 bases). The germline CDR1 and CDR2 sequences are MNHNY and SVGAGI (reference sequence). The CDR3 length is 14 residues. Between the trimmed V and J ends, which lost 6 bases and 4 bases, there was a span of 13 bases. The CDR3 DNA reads TGTGCCAGCAGACCGGACAGCAGTAATCAGCCCCAGCATTTT. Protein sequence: CASRPDSSNQPQHF.

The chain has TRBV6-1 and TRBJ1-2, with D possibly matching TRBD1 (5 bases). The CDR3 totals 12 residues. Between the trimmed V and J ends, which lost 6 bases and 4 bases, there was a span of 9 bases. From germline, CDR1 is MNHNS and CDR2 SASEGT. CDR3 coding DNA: TGTGCCAGCAGACCAGGGATCTATGGCTACACCTTC. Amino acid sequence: CASRPGIYGYTF.

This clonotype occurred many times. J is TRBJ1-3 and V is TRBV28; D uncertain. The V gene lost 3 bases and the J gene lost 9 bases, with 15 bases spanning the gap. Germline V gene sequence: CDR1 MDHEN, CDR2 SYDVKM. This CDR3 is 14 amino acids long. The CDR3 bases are TGTGCCAGCAGTTTCCCCCCCTCCGGGAGCACCATATATTTT. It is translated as CASSFPPSGSTIYF.

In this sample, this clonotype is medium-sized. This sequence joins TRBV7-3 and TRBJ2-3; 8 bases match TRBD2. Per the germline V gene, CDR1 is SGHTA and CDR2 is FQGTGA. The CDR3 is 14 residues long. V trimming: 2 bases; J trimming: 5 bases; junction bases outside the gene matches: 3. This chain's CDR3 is CASSLQAGVDTQYF. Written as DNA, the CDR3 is TGTGCCAGCAGCTTACAAGCGGGGGTAGATACGCAGTATTTT.

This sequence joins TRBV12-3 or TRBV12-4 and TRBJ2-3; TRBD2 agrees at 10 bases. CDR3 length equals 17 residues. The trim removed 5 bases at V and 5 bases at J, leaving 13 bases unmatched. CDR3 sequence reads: CASSPPVSGGAGDTQYF. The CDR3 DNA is TGTGCCAGCAGTCCCCCGGTAAGCGGGGGGGCTGGAGATACGCAGTATTTT.

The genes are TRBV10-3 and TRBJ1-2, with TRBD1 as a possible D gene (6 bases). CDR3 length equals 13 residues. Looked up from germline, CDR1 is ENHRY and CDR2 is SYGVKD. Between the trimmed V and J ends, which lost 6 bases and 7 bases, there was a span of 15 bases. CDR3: CAISRGGAGGYTF. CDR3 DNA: TGTGCCATCAGCCGGGGGGGCGCCGGTGGCTACACCTTC.

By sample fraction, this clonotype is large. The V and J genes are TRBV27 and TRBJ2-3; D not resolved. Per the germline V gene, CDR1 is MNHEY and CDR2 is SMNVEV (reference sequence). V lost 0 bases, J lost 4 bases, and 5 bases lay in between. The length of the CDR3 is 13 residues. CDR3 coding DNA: TGTGCCAGCAGTTTATCGAGGCCAGATACGCAGTATTTT. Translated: CASSLSRPDTQYF.

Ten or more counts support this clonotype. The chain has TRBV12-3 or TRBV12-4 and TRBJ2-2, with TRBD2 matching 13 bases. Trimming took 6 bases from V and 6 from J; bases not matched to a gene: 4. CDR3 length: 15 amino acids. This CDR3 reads CASRLTSGGSGELFF. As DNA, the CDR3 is TGTGCCAGCAGGCTGACTAGCGGGGGGTCCGGGGAGCTGTTTTTT.

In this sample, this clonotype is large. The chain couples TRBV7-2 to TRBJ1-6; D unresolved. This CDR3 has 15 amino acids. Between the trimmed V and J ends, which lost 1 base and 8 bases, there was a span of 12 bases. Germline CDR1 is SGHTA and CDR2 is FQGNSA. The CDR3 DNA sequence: TGTGCCAGCAGCTTAGGCTGGCCGGGCGATTCACCCCTCCACTTT. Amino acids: CASSLGWPGDSPLHF.

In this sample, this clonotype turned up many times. The CDR3 protein is CASSFLSGNTIYF. CDR3 DNA sequence: TGTGCCAGCAGTTTTCTCTCTGGAAACACCATATATTTT. V and J are TRBV12-3 or TRBV12-4 and TRBJ1-3; D gene ambiguous. The CDR3 loop spans 13 amino acids. V was pared by 3 bases and J by 0 bases, with 3 bases between.

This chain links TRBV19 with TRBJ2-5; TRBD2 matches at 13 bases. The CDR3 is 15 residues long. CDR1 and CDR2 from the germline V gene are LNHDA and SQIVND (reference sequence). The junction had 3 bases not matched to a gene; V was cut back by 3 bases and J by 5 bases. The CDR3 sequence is CASSMTSGGTETQYF. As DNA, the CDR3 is TGTGCCAGTAGTATGACTAGCGGGGGGACGGAGACCCAGTACTTC.

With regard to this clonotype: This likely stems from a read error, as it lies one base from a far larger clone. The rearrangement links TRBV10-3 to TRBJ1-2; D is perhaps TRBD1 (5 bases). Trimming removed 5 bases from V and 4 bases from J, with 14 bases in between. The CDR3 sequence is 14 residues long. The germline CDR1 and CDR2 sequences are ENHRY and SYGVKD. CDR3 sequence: CAISLTRAPYGYTF. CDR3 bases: TGTGCCATCAGTTTGACCAGGGCTCCCTATGGCTACACCTTC.

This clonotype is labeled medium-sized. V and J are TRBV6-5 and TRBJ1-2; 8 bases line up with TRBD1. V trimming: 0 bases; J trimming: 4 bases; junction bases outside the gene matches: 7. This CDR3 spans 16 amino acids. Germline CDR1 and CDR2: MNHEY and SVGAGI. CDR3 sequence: CASSYSRQGWGYGYTF. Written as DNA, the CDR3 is TGTGCCAGCAGTTACTCGAGACAGGGGTGGGGCTATGGCTACACCTTC.

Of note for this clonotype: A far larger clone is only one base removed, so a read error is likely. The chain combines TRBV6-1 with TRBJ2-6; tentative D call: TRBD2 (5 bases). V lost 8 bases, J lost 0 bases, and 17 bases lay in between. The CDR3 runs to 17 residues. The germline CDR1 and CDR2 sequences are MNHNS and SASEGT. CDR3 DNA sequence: TGTGCCAGCCGGGGATCGATTACCCGCTCTGGGGCCAACGTCCTGACTTTC. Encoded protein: CASRGSITRSGANVLTF.

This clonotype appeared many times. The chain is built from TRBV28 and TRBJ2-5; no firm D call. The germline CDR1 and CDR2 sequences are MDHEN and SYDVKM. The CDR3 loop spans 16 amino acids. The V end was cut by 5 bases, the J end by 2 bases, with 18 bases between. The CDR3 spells CASSPGGTTTQETQYF. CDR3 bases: TGTGCCAGCAGTCCCGGCGGAACAACGACACAAGAGACCCAGTACTTC.

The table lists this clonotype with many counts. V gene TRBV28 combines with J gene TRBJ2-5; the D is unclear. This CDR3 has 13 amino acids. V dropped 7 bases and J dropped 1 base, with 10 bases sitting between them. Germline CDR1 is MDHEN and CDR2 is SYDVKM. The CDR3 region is CASNSYSQETQYF. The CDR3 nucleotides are TGTGCCAGCAATTCCTACTCCCAAGAGACCCAGTACTTC.

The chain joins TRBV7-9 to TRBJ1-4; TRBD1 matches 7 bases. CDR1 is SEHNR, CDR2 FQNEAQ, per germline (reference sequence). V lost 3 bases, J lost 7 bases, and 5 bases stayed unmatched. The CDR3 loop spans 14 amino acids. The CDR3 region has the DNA TGTGCCAGCAGCTTGGGGAGGGGGCTTGAAAAACTGTTTTTT. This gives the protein CASSLGRGLEKLFF.